These T cell receptor beta chains were read from a single sample in a study of radiation and T cells in renal cell carcinoma. The repertoire was sequenced with immunoSEQ multiplex PCR; TCRdb's copy has only in-frame clones and lacks some. Among around 60,000 clones listed, around 81% were seen once. Source: blood, taken from a patient whose treatment included radiotherapy and nephrectomy. The source is a man between 60 and 75 years old with renal cell carcinoma. The CDR3 runs from the conserved cysteine through the conserved F or W. D genes are given only for firm matches. Expanded clones are given a class, and other clones once, few, many or no size at all.

-	-	TRBV4-2	TRBJ2-2	TGTGCCAGCAGCAGACGGACGGTCACCGGGGAGCTGTTTTTT	CASSRRTVTGELFF
-	TRBD1	TRBV5-1	TRBJ1-1	TGCGCCAGCAGCTGGCGGGACAGGGCTGAGGCTTTCTTT	CASSWRDRAEAFF
-	TRBD1	TRBV30	TRBJ1-2	TGTGCCTGGAGAGGGACAGGGAGGGACTATGGCTACACCTTC	CAWRGTGRDYGYTF
-	TRBD2	TRBV5-4	TRBJ2-5	TGTGCCAGCAGCTCAGGGACTAGCGGAAAACAAGAGACCCAGTACTTC	CASSSGTSGKQETQYF
medium-sized	-	TRBV18	TRBJ1-1	TGTGCCAGCTCACCACGCGCAGACCGGGTTGAAGCTTTCTTT	CASSPRADRVEAFF
-	-	TRBV5-1	TRBJ2-7	TGCGCCAGCAGCTTTGAGGGAACAGTCTACGAGCAGTACTTC	CASSFEGTVYEQYF
-	-	TRBV6-5	TRBJ1-1	TGTGCCAGCAGTTACCCCTCGATGGATGCTTTCTTT	CASSYPSMDAFF
-	-	TRBV5-4	TRBJ1-1	TGTGCCAGCAGCCCTGGAGGCAGTATGAACACTGAAGCTTTCTTT	CASSPGGSMNTEAFF
once	-	TRBV11-3	TRBJ2-1	TGTGCCAGCAGTTTCCCTGGGGCCGGGGCCAATGAGCAGTTCTTC	CASSFPGAGANEQFF
few	-	TRBV30	TRBJ1-1	TGTGCCTGGAGTGTAAACCGTGACACTGAAGCTTTCTTT	CAWSVNRDTEAFF
-	-	TRBV7-9	TRBJ1-2	TGTGCCAGCAGCTACAGCCAGGGAGACTATGGCTACACCTTC	CASSYSQGDYGYTF
-	-	TRBV29-1	TRBJ1-3	TGCAGCGTCTTAGAAACCCGTGGAGACACCATATATTTT	CSVLETRGDTIYF